This T cell receptor beta chain was recovered during a study of blood T cells in healthy people across ages. Study-wide background: In model experiments, template switching was able to capture about one barcoded beta molecule for every two T cells that were present.

This clonotype was observed at least ten times. The use of a sample-barcoded 5' primer and a J-beta primer mix characterized a second PCR of roughly 7 to 11 cycles. Via MiXCR, TCRdb re-called the 5' RACE reads, giving one row per CDR3 protein. The data contain 650,000 to 1,000,000 distinct CDR3 sequences, less than 60% of them seen just once; the ten biggest clones take up about a sixth. V was trimmed by 10 bases and J by 3 bases, leaving 16 bases between them. Germline lookup yields CDR1 MNHEY and CDR2 SVGEGT. CDR3 length equals 13 residues. The people who gave samples were healthy Caucasians from Russia, aged roughly 6 to 90. Each donor's blood draw was roughly 10 milliliters of peripheral blood.

The chain uses TRBV6-2 or TRBV6-3 and TRBJ2-7; perhaps TRBD2 as D (6 bases). Sequenced: blood. The receptor was derived from a man older than 75 in good health. Here the CDR3 DNA reads TGTGCCATCCAGCGGCCTAGCGACTACGAGCAGTACTTC. Encoded protein: CAIQRPSDYEQYF.